A single sample is the source of the 18 T cell receptor beta chains below, sequenced in a study of T cell responses to AZD1222 COVID-19 vaccine (dated by TCRdb to 2020 to 2023). Explained via the paper, the time point label denotes: baseline before first vaccination. Library preparation was by the immunoSEQ multiplex PCR assay. In TCRdb, the immuneACCESS table is reduced to in-frame sequences with V and J assigned. These tables do not hold every clone; where another copy was compared, an unresolved V gene accounts for under half, and the others remain unexplained. Present in this sample are under 200,000 clones, approximately 90% of which were seen just once. Clones ranked in the top ten supply approximately 1.4% of the sample. The source was peripheral blood, collected on day 0 of AZD1222 vaccination. These receptors originate from an adult in good health.

This sequence joins TRBV3-1 (or the pseudogene TRBV3-2) and TRBJ1-5, with unresolved D. The CDR3 runs to 14 residues. Trimming cost V 4 bases and J 0 bases, with 7 bases left between them. The germline V gene has CDR1 LGHDT and CDR2 YNNKEL (reference sequence). CDR3 protein: CASSPSGSNQPQHF. Written as DNA, the CDR3 is TGTGCCAGCAGCCCCTCAGGTAGCAATCAGCCCCAGCATTTT.

The rearrangement links TRBV3-1 (or the pseudogene TRBV3-2) to TRBJ1-3; D gene ambiguous. Germline CDR1 and CDR2: LGHDT and YNNKEL (reference sequence). The ends were cut back, 1 base at V and 0 bases at J, with 7 bases in the middle. CDR3 length: 15 amino acids. The CDR3 loop is CASSQGWDSGNTIYF. DNA for the CDR3: TGTGCCAGCAGCCAAGGATGGGACTCTGGAAACACCATATATTTT.

The CDR3 DNA follows: TGTGCCAGCAGTTCAGGGGTGGTTGAAGCTTTCTTT. Protein: CASSSGVVEAFF. This chain joins TRBV6-2 or TRBV6-3 and TRBJ1-1; TRBD1 might be the D (6 bases). Germline assignment: CDR1 MNHEY and CDR2 SVGEGT. This CDR3 has 12 amino acids. V was cut by 4 bases and J by 7 bases, with 10 bases left in between.

J is TRBJ1-2 and V is TRBV27, with D unresolved. The germline CDR1 and CDR2 sequences are MNHEY and SMNVEV (reference sequence). The CDR3 runs to 13 residues. V lost 6 bases, J lost 7 bases, and 15 bases lay in between. CDR3 protein: CASRQAVGSGYTF. The DNA for the CDR3 is TGTGCCAGCAGGCAGGCAGTAGGCAGTGGCTACACCTTC.

The V call is TRBV7-6, the J call TRBJ2-7; D is perhaps TRBD1 or TRBD2 (5 bases each). V was shortened by 2 bases and J by 3 bases, with 14 bases between the two germline ends. This CDR3 is 15 amino acids long. Germline V gives CDR1 SGHVS, CDR2 FNYEAQ. The CDR3 DNA reads TGTGCCAGCAGCTTACAGGACGGGGCGAACTACGAGCAGTACTTC. This translates into CASSLQDGANYEQYF.

The rearrangement links TRBV24-1 to TRBJ1-2; 10 bases line up with TRBD1. Germline V gene data show CDR1 as KGHDR and CDR2 as SFDVKD. V was pared by 4 bases and J by 8 bases, with 9 bases of the junction left unmatched. The CDR3 is 15 residues long. The CDR3 DNA is TGTGCCACCAGTGAGACAGGGGGCGCGGCTTGGGGCTACACCTTC. Encoded protein: CATSETGGAAWGYTF.

V and J are TRBV7-3 and TRBJ2-6, with D unresolved. The CDR3 has 16 residues. In germline, CDR1 is SGHTA, CDR2 FQGTGA. Trimming shortened V by 2 bases and J by 0 bases, and 8 bases separated the two germline ends. The CDR3, as DNA: TGTGCCAGCAGCTTAGGCAGTTTCTCTGGGGCCAACGTCCTGACTTTC. It codes for CASSLGSFSGANVLTF.

This clone was recorded only once. The chain links TRBV28 to TRBJ1-1; D perhaps matches TRBD1 (6 bases). The CDR3 runs to 15 residues. The V and J ends lost 3 bases and 3 bases respectively, with 14 bases between them. Germline loops: CDR1 MDHEN, CDR2 SYDVKM. The chain's CDR3 is CASSLIGTLDTEAFF. The DNA of the CDR3 is TGTGCCAGCAGTTTGATAGGGACATTGGACACTGAAGCTTTCTTT.

This clone was found once. The J gene is TRBJ1-1, the V gene TRBV5-1; D is uncertain. Trimming shortened V by 0 bases and J by 7 bases, and 13 bases separated the two germline ends. Germline CDR1 SGHRS, CDR2 YFSETQ. CDR3 length: 14 amino acids. The CDR3 DNA is TGCGCCAGCAGCTTGGAACCAGGCCCTCTTGAAGCTTTCTTT. Protein product: CASSLEPGPLEAFF.

This rearrangement joins TRBV9 to TRBJ2-1; 8 bases fit TRBD2. Germline V lookup: CDR1 SGDLS, CDR2 YYNGEE. This CDR3 has 15 residues. The junction had 4 bases not matched to a gene; V was cut back by 0 bases and J by 5 bases. CDR3 DNA sequence: TGTGCCAGCAGCGTAGCCGGGGGGGCCCACAATGAGCAGTTCTTC. The encoded protein is CASSVAGGAHNEQFF.

The chain is built from TRBV7-8 and TRBJ1-4; D is unresolved. The V gene's germline CDR1 is SGHVS and CDR2 FQNEAQ. V lost 0 bases and J 5 bases, leaving 10 bases between the germline ends. The CDR3 covers 15 residues. The CDR3 coding sequence is TGTGCCAGCAGCTTAGCCGGCCTTCTAAATGAAAAACTGTTTTTT. Its translation: CASSLAGLLNEKLFF.

The chain combines TRBV5-1 with TRBJ1-3; D unresolved. Germline V gives CDR1 SGHRS, CDR2 YFSETQ. CDR3 length equals 15 residues. V lost 4 bases to trimming and J lost 0 bases, with 11 bases between them. In DNA form, the CDR3 reads TGCGCCAGCAGCGCGGACGGTCTCTCTGGAAACACCATATATTTT. This translates into CASSADGLSGNTIYF. The full variable domain, rest sourced from reference TRBV5-1 and TRBJ1-3, is KAGVTQTPRYLIKTRGQQVTLSCSPISGHRSVSWYQQTPGQGLQFLFEYFSETQRNKGNFPGRFSGRQFSNSRSEMNVSTLELGDSALYLCASSADGLSGNTIYFGEGSWLTVV.

This rearrangement joins TRBV7-6 to TRBJ2-3, with D possibly TRBD2 on 6 matching bases. CDR1 is SGHVS and CDR2 is FNYEAQ in the germline V gene. The CDR3 covers 17 residues. V lost 1 base and J lost 1, with 15 bases in between. In nucleotides, the CDR3 is TGTGCCAGCAGCTTAGGCCGGGGCGGGGTAGGCACAGATACGCAGTATTTT. Translated, it gives CASSLGRGGVGTDTQYF.

This chain links TRBV4-3 with TRBJ1-1, with a possible D match to TRBD1 (5 bases). This CDR3 contains 18 residues. The germline V gene has CDR1 LGHNA and CDR2 YSLEER. Trimming stripped 0 bases from V and 1 base from J, with 18 bases between. Here the CDR3 reads CASSQEFRVAGANTEAFF. For the CDR3, the DNA is TGCGCCAGCAGCCAAGAATTCAGGGTAGCAGGCGCGAACACTGAAGCTTTCTTT.

The chain has TRBV10-1 and TRBJ1-6, with 11 positions matching TRBD1. In germline, CDR1 is WNHNN, CDR2 SYGVQD (reference sequence). Unmatched junction bases numbered 9, after V lost 6 bases and J lost 8 bases. The CDR3 has 16 residues. The CDR3 DNA follows: TGCGCCAGCAGCTTTGGGACAGGGGGTATGGATTCACCCCTCCACTTT. Amino acid sequence: CASSFGTGGMDSPLHF.

The chain is built from TRBV7-9 and TRBJ1-1; D might be TRBD1 (5 bases). There are 13 residues in the CDR3. The germline V gene encodes CDR1 SEHNR and CDR2 FQNEAQ (reference sequence). The V and J ends lost 10 bases and 2 bases respectively, with 14 bases between them. The CDR3 reads CATLQGGNTEAFF. CDR3 DNA: TGTGCCACTCTGCAGGGTGGAAACACTGAAGCTTTCTTT.

The V call is TRBV5-1, the J call TRBJ1-1; possibly TRBD1 for D (6 bases). V was clipped by 2 bases and J by 7 bases, with 9 bases between them. CDR1 SGHRS and CDR2 YFSETQ come from the germline V gene. The CDR3 runs 12 residues. CDR3 sequence (DNA): TGCGCCAGCAGCTTACCAGGGGTTGAAGCTTTCTTT. This encodes CASSLPGVEAFF.

The V and J genes are TRBV2 and TRBJ1-4; D is possibly TRBD1 (5 bases). Germline V gene sequence: CDR1 SNHLY, CDR2 FYNNEI. Trimming took off 8 bases at V and 8 bases at J, with 12 bases between the two ends. The CDR3 is made up of 12 amino acids. CDR3 region: CASERGYEKLFF. CDR3 coding DNA: TGTGCCAGCGAAAGGGGTTACGAAAAACTGTTTTTT.